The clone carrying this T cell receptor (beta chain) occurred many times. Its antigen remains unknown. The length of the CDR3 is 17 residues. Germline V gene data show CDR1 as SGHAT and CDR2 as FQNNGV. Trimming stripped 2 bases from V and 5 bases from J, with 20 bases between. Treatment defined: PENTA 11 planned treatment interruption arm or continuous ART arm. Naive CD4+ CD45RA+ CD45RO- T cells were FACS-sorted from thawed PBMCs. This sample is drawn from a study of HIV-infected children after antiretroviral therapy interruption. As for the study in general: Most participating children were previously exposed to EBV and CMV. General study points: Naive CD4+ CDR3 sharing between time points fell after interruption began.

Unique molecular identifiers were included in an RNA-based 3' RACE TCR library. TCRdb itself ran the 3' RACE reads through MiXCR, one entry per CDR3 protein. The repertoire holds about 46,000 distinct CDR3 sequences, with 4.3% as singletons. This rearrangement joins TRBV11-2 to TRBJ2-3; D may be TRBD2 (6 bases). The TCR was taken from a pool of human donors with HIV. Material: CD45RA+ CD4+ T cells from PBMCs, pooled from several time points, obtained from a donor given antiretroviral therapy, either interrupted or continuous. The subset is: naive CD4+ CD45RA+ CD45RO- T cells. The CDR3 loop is CASSLRRLARNGDTQYF. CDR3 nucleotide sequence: TGTGCCAGCAGCTTAAGGAGGCTAGCGAGGAACGGAGATACGCAGTATTTT.